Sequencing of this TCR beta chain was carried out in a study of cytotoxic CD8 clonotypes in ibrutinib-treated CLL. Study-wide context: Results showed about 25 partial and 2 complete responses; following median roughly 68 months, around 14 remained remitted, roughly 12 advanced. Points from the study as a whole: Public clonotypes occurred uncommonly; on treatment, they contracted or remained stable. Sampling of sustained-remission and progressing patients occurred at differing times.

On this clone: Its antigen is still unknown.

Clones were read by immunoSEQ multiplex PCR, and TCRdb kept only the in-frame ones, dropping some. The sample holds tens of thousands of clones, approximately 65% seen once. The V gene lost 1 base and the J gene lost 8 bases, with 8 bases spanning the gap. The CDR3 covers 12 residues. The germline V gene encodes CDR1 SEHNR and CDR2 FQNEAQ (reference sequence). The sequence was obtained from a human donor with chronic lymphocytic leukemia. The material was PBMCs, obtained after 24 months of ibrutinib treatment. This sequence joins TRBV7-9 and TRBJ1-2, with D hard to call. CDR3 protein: CASSLVLRGYTF. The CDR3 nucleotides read TGTGCCAGCAGCTTAGTTCTCCGGGGCTACACCTTC.